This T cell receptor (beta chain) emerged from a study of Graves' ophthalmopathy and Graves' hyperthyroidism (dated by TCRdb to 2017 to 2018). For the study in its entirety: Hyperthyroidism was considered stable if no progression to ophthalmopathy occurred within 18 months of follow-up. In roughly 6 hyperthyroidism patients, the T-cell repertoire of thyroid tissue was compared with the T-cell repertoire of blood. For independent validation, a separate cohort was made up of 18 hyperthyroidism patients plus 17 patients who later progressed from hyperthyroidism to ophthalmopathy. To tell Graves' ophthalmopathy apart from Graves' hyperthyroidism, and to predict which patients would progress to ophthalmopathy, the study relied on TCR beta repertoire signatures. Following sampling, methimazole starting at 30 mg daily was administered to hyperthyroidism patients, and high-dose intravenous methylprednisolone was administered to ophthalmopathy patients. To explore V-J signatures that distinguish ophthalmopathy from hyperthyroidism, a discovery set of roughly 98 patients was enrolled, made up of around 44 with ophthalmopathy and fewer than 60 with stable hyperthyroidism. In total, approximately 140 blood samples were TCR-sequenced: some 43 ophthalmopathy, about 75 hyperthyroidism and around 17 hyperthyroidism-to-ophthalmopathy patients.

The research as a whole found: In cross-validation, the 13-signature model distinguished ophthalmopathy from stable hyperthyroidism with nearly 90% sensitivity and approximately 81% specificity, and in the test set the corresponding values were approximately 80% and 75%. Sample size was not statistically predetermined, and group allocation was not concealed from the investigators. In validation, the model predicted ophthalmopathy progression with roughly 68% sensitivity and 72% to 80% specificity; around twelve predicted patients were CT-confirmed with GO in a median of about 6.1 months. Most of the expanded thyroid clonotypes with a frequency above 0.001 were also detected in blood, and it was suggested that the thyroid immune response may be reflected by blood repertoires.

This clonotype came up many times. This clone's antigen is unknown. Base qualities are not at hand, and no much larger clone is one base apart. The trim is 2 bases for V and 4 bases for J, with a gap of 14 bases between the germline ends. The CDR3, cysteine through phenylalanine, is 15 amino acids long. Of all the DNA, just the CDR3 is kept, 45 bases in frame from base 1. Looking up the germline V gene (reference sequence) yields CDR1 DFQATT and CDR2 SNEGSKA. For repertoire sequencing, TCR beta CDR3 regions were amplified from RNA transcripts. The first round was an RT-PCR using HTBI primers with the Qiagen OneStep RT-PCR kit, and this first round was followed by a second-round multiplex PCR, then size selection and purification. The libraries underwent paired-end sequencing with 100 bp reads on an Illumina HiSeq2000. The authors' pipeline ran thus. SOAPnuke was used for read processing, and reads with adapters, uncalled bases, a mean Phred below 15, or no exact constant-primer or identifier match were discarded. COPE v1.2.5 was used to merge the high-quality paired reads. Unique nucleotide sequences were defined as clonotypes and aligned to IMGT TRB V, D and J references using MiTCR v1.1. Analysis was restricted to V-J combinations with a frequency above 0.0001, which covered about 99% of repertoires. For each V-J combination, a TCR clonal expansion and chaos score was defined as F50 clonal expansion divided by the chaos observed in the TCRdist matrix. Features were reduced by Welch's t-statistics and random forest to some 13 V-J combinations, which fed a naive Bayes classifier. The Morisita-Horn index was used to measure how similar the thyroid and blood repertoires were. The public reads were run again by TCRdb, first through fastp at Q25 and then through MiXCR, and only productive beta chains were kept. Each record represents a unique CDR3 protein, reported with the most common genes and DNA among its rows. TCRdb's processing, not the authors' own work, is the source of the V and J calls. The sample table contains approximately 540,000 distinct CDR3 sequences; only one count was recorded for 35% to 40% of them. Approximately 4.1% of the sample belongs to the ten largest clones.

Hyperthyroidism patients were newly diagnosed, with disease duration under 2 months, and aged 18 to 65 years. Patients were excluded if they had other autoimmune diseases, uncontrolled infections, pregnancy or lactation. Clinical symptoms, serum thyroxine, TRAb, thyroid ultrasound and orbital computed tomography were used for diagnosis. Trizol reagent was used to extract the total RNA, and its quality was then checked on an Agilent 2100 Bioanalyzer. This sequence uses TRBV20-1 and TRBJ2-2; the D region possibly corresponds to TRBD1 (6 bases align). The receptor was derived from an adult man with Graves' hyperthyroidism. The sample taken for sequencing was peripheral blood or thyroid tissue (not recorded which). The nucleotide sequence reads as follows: TGCAGTGCTAGATTTGGACAGTTATTCACCGGGGAGCTGTTTTTT. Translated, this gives CSARFGQLFTGELFF.